This T cell receptor (beta chain) is from a study of CD8+ T cells in alopecia areata. The V and J ends lost 6 bases and 3 bases respectively, with 12 bases between them. This CDR3 contains 14 residues. Germline values: CDR1 MNHEY, CDR2 SVGAGI. Sequencing templates came from extracted RNA that was reverse transcribed into cDNA. This table comes from immunoSEQ multiplex PCR, and its TCRdb copy is limited to in-frame clones, with some not included. The sample records 140,000 or so clones, roughly 46% being singletons. The source material was CD4+ T cells sorted from blood, sampled at week 0. This TCR derives from a human donor with alopecia areata. The chain recombines TRBV6-5 with TRBJ1-5; no definite D call. The CDR3 is CASSFKGFNQPQHF. The DNA for the CDR3 is TGTGCCAGCAGCTTTAAGGGTTTCAATCAGCCCCAGCATTTT.